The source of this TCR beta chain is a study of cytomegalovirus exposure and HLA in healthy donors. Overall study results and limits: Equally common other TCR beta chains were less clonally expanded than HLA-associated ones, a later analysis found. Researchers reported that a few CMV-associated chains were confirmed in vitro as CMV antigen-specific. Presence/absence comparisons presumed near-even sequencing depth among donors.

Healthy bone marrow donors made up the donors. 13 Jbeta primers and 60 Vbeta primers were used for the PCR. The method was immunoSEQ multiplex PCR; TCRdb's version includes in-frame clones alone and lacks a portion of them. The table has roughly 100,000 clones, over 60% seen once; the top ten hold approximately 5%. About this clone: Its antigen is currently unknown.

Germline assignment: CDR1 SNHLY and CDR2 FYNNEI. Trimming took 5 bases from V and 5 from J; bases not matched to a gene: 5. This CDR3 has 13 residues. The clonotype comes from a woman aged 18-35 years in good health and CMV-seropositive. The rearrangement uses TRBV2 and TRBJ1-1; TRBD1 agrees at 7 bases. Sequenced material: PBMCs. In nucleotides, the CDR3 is TGTGCCAGCAGTAGACAGGGCCTAACTGAAGCTTTCTTT. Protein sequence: CASSRQGLTEAFF.